The 13 T cell receptor beta chains below were found in one sample sequenced in a study of human T cells and chemical hapten exposure (dated by TCRdb to the early 2020s). Library prep was done by RACE. Sequencer: NextSeq 500. TCRdb redid the processing of the public reads, applying fastp at Q25 and MiXCR, and retained in-frame beta chains. CDR3 protein duplicates are merged, each entry listing the most common genes and DNA. Counted in this sample were under 200,000 distinct CDR3 sequences; under 35% of them appeared once. The ten top clones hold approximately 3% of the sample. The intended sense of this specimen's time point label: pre-sensitization, week 0. In light of the paper, this sample's treatment or condition label describes: therapeutic diphenylcyclopropenone sensitization with weekly scalp DPC. The starting material was whole blood, obtained in connection with sensitization to the hapten diphenylcyclopropenone (DPC). The receptor set was obtained from a woman aged 25 to 39 with alopecia areata. Some clones in this sample may be carry-over from other donors' samples.

The V gene is TRBV6-2 or TRBV6-3, the J gene TRBJ2-2; 10 bases map to TRBD2. The CDR3 has 16 residues. Trimming removed 4 bases from V and 4 bases from J; junction bases left unmatched: 6. Germline CDR1 and CDR2: MNHEY and SVGEGT. The CDR3 DNA is TGTGCCAGCAGTTTGGAGCGGGAGGGAATCACCGGGGAGCTGTTTTTT. The encoded protein is CASSLEREGITGELFF.

The V gene is TRBV7-9, the J gene TRBJ2-5, with a weak D call TRBD2 (6 bases). CDR3 length: 14 amino acids. V lost 1 base to trimming and J lost 5 bases, with 11 bases between them. Germline-derived CDR1 and CDR2 are SEHNR and FQNEAQ (reference sequence). CDR3 region: CASSLERRGETQYF. The CDR3 coding sequence is TGTGCCAGCAGCTTAGAGAGGAGGGGTGAGACCCAGTACTTC. Full variable domain (rest looked up from reference TRBV7-9 and TRBJ2-5): DTGVSQNPRHKITKRGQNVTFRCDPISEHNRLYWYRQTLGQGPEFLTYFQNEAQLEKSRLLSDRFSAERPKGSFSTLEIQRTEQGDSAMYLCASSLERRGETQYFGPGTRLLVL.

V gene TRBV29-1 combines with J gene TRBJ2-6; D call uncertain. CDR3 length equals 13 residues. V lost 3 bases and J lost 2, with 5 bases in between. The germline CDR1 and CDR2 sequences are SQVTM and ANQGSEA. The CDR3 spells CSVDRPGANVLTF. The CDR3 DNA follows: TGCAGCGTTGATCGGCCTGGGGCCAACGTCCTGACTTTC.

This clonotype showed up many times. The chain carries TRBV7-2 and TRBJ1-2, with D unclear. The germline CDR1 and CDR2 sequences are SGHTA and FQGNSA. V shed 1 base and J shed 2 bases, with 5 bases lying between them. The CDR3 has 13 residues. This CDR3 is CASSLGVNYGYTF. CDR3 coding DNA: TGTGCCAGCAGCTTAGGGGTAAACTATGGCTACACCTTC.

This clonotype has only a few counts. This chain joins TRBV6-6 and TRBJ2-7, with TRBD1 identical over 7 bases. J gave up 1 base and V 6 bases, and 12 bases lay outside the gene matches. CDR3 size: 16 residues. Germline V gives CDR1 MNHNY, CDR2 SVGAGI (reference sequence). In nucleotides, the CDR3 is TGTGCCAGCAGAAAAACCGGGACAGAAGGGTCCTACGAGCAGTACTTC. Amino acids: CASRKTGTEGSYEQYF.

V gene TRBV29-1 combines with J gene TRBJ1-4, with D unclear. The germline CDR1 and CDR2 sequences are SQVTM and ANQGSEA. The CDR3 is 10 residues long. Trimming stripped 6 bases from V and 6 bases from J, with 5 bases between. CDR3: CSVGDEKLFF. CDR3 nucleotides: TGCAGCGTCGGAGATGAAAAACTGTTTTTT.

The chain joins TRBV29-1 to TRBJ2-1, with TRBD2 as a possible D gene (5 bases). Per the germline V gene, CDR1 is SQVTM and CDR2 is ANQGSEA. V was trimmed by 7 bases and J by 9 bases, leaving 13 bases between them. The CDR3 runs to 11 residues. In DNA form, the CDR3 reads TGCAGCGCTCAGGAGGCAGGTGAGCAGTTCTTC. Translating gives CSAQEAGEQFF.

The rearrangement links TRBV5-1 to TRBJ1-1; a possible D gene is TRBD1 (5 bases). The germline CDR1 and CDR2 sequences are SGHRS and YFSETQ. Trimming removed 1 base from V and 0 bases from J, with 13 bases in between. This CDR3 comprises 16 residues. The CDR3 DNA reads TGCGCCAGCAGCTTGAGGCAGCCAGGGTTGAACACTGAAGCTTTCTTT. It translates to CASSLRQPGLNTEAFF.

This clonotype appeared once. The gene calls are TRBV29-1 and TRBJ2-1, with 8 positions matching TRBD1. The CDR3 has 12 amino acids. J gave up 10 bases and V 3 bases, and 5 bases lay outside the gene matches. Germline V gene data show CDR1 as SQVTM and CDR2 as ANQGSEA. CDR3 nucleotide sequence: TGCAGCGTTGACACAGGGGGGCAGGAGCAGTTCTTC. It yields the protein CSVDTGGQEQFF.

Ten or more counts support this clonotype. The chain links TRBV7-2 to TRBJ1-5, with a weak D call TRBD1 (6 bases). The V gene's germline CDR1 is SGHTA and CDR2 FQGNSA. The CDR3 loop spans 15 amino acids. Between the trimmed V and J ends, which lost 5 bases and 1 base, there was a span of 12 bases. This CDR3 is CASSPQGLSNQPQHF. The DNA of the CDR3 is TGTGCCAGCAGCCCCCAGGGGCTGAGCAATCAGCCCCAGCATTTT.

The chain joins TRBV7-2 to TRBJ2-4; 9 positions match TRBD1. This CDR3 contains 17 residues. V shed 2 bases and J 7 bases; nucleotides not matched to a gene: 12. Germline values: CDR1 SGHTA, CDR2 FQGNSA. The DNA for the CDR3 is TGTGCCAGCAGCTTACCACTACAGGGGGCGCTGAGGAACATTCAGTACTTC. It is translated as CASSLPLQGALRNIQYF.

The J gene is TRBJ2-7, the V gene TRBV4-2, with TRBD2 matching 7 bases. CDR1 and CDR2 (germline): LGHNA, YNFKEQ. The CDR3 consists of 14 residues. The V and J ends lost 0 bases and 6 bases, in that order; junction bases with no gene match: 5. This CDR3 is CASSQETGGTEQYF. In nucleotides, the CDR3 is TGTGCCAGCAGCCAAGAAACGGGAGGAACCGAGCAGTACTTC.

The CDR3 region has the DNA TGCGCCAGCAGTACCGGGACACCCGGGTATAGCAATCAGCCCCAGCATTTT. Residues: CASSTGTPGYSNQPQHF. The chain carries TRBV10-2 and TRBJ1-5, with a possible D match to TRBD1 (6 bases). V lost 5 bases and J 0 bases, leaving 17 bases between the germline ends. The V gene's germline CDR1 is WSHSY and CDR2 SAAADI. There are 17 residues in the CDR3.